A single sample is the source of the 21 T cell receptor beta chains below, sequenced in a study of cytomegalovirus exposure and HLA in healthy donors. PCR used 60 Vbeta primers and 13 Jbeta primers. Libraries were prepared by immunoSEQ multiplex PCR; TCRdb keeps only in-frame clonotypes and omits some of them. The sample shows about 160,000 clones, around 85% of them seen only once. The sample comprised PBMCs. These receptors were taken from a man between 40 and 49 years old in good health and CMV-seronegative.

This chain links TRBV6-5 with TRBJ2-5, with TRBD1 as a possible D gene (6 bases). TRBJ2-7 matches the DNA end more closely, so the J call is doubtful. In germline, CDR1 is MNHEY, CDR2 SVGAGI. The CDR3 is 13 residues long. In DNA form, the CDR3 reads TGTGCCAGCAGTCGGACAGAGGCCTACGAGCAGTACTTC. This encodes CASSRTEAYEQYF.

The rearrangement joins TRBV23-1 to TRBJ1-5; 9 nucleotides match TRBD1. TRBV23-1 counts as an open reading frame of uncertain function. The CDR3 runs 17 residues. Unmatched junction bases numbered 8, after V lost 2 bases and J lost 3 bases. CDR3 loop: CASSQGNRGLNNQPQHF. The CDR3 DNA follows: TGCGCCAGCAGTCAAGGGAACAGGGGGCTTAACAATCAGCCCCAGCATTTT.

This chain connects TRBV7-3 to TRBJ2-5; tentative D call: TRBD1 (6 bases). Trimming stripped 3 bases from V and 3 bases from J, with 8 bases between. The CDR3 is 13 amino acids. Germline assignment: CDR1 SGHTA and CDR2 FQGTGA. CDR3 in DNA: TGTGCCAGCAGCTTTACAGGGAAAGAGACCCAGTACTTC. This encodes CASSFTGKETQYF.

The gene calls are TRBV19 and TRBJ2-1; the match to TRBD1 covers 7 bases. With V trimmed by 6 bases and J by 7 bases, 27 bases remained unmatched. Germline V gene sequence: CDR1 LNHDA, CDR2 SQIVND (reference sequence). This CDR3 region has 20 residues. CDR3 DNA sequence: TGTGCCAGTAGAGGGGGCTCGTACCGCCAGCCCACTGGCCCAGGGAATGAGCAGTTCTTC. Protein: CASRGGSYRQPTGPGNEQFF.

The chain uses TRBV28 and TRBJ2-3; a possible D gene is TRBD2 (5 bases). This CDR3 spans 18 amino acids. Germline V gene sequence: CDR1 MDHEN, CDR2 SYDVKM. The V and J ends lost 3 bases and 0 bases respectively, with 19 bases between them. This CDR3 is CASSLLASQKTSTDTQYF. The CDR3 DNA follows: TGTGCCAGCAGTTTGTTGGCTAGCCAGAAAACTAGCACAGATACGCAGTATTTT.

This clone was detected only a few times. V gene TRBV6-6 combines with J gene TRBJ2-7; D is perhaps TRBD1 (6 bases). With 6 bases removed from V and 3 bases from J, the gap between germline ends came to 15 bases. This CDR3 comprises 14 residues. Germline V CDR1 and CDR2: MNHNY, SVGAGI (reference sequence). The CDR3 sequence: CASRNTGTLYEQYF. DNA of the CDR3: TGTGCCAGCAGAAACACCGGGACACTCTACGAGCAGTACTTC.

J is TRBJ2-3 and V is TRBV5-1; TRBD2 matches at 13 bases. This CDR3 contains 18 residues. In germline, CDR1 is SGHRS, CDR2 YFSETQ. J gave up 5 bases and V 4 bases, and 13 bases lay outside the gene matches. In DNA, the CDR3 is TGCGCCAGCAGCCCTAAGACTAGCGGGGGGTTAAAAGGAGATACGCAGTATTTT. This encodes CASSPKTSGGLKGDTQYF. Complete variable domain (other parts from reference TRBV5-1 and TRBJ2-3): KAGVTQTPRYLIKTRGQQVTLSCSPISGHRSVSWYQQTPGQGLQFLFEYFSETQRNKGNFPGRFSGRQFSNSRSEMNVSTLELGDSALYLCASSPKTSGGLKGDTQYFGPGTRLTVL.

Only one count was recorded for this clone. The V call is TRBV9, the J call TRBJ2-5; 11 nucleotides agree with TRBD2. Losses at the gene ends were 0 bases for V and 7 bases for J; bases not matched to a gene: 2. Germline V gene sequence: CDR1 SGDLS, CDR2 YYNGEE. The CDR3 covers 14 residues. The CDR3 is CASSVDSGGGTQYF. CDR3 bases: TGTGCCAGCAGCGTAGATAGCGGGGGGGGGACCCAGTACTTC.

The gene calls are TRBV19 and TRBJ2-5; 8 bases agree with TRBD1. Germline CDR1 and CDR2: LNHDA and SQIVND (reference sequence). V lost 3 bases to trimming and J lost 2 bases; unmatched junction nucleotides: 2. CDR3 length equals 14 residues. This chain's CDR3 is CASSIGQGQETQYF. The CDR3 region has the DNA TGTGCCAGTAGTATCGGACAGGGACAAGAGACCCAGTACTTC.

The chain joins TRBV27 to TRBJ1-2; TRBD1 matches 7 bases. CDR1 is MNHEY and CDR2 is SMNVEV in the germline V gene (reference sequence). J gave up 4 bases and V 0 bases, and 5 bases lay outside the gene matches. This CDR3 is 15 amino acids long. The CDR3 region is CASSLSVPGGYGYTF. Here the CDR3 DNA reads TGTGCCAGCAGTTTATCGGTCCCAGGGGGCTATGGCTACACCTTC.

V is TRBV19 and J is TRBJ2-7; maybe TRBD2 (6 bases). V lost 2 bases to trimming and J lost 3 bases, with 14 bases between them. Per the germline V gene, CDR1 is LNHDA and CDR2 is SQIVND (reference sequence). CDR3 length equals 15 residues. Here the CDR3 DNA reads TGTGCCAGTAGTATACTCGGGGGACCCTACTACGAGCAGTACTTC. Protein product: CASSILGGPYYEQYF.

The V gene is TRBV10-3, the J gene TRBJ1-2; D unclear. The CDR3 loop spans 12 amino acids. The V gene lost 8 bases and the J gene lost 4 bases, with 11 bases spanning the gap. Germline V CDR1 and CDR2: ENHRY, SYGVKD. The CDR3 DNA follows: TGTGCCATCGAGGAAGAGATCTATGGCTACACCTTC. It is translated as CAIEEEIYGYTF.

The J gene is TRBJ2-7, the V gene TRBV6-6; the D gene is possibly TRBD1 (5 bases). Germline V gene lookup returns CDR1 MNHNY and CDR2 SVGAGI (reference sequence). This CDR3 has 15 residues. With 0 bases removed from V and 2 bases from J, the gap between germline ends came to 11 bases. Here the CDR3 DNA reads TGTGCCAGCAGTTACTCGAGTTCAGGGCCCTACGAGCAGTACTTC. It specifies CASSYSSSGPYEQYF.

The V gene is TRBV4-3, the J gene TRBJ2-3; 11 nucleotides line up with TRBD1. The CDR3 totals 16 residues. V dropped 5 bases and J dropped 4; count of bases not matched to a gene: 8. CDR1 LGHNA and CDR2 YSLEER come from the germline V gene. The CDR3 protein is CASSEVPGQGADTQYF. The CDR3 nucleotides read TGCGCCAGCAGCGAAGTACCGGGACAGGGGGCAGATACGCAGTATTTT.

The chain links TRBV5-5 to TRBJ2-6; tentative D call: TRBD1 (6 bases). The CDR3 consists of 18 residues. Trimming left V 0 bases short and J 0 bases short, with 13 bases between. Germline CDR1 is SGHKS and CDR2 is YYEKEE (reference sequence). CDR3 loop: CASSLAGVFASGANVLTF. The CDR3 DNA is TGTGCCAGCAGCTTGGCAGGGGTGTTCGCCTCTGGGGCCAACGTCCTGACTTTC.

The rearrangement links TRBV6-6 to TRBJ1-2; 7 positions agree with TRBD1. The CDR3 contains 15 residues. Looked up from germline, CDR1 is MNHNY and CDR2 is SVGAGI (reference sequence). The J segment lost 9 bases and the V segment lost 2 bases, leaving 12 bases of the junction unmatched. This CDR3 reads CASSYLGEGGGSYTF. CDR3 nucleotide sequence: TGTGCCAGCAGTTACCTGGGGGAAGGGGGCGGGAGCTACACCTTC.

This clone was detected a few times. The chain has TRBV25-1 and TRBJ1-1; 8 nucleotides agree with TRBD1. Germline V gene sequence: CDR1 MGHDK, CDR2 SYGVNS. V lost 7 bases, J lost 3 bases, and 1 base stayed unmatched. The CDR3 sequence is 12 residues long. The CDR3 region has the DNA TGTGCCAGCACAGGGGGCTACACTGAAGCTTTCTTT. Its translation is CASTGGYTEAFF.

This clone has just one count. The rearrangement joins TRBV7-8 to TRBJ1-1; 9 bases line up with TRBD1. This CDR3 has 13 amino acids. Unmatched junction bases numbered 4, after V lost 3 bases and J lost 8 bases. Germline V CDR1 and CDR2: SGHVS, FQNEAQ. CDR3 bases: TGTGCCAGCAGCTTGGACAGGGGCACCGAAGCTTTCTTT. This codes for CASSLDRGTEAFF.

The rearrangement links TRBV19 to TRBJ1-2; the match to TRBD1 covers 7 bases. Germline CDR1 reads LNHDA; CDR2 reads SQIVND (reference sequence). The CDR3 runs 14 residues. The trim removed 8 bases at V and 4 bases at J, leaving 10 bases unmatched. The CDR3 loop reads CASSPRGIGYGYTF. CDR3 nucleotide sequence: TGTGCCAGTTCTCCCAGGGGGATAGGCTATGGCTACACCTTC.

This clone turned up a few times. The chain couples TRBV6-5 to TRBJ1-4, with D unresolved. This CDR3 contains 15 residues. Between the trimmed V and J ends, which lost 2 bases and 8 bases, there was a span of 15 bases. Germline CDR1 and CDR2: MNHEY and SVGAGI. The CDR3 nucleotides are TGTGCCAGCAGTTACCGTGGGCAGTCCGGCGAAAAACTGTTTTTT. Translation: CASSYRGQSGEKLFF.

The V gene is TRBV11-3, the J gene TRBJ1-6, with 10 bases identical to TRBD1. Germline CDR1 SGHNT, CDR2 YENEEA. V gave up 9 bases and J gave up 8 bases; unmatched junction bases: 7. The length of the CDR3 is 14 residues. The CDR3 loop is CASSRGQGDSPLHF. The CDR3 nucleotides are TGTGCCAGTAGCCGTGGACAGGGGGATTCACCCCTCCACTTT.